Below are 13 T cell receptor beta chains sequenced from a single sample in a study of cytomegalovirus exposure and HLA in healthy donors. The PCR made use of 60 Vbeta and 13 Jbeta primers. Sequencing was performed with immunoSEQ multiplex PCR; in TCRdb, only in-frame clones are kept and a portion is missing. This table has around 130,000 clones, roughly 84% appearing once. Sequencing was carried out using PBMCs. All receptors derive from a girl aged 2 to 9 in good health and CMV-seronegative.

The gene calls are TRBV7-9 and TRBJ2-3, with TRBD2 as a possible D gene (6 bases). Deletions cut 5 bases from V and 4 bases from J, with 13 bases between. Germline-derived CDR1 and CDR2 are SEHNR and FQNEAQ (reference sequence). CDR3 length: 14 residues. CDR3: CASSLGGFPDTQYF. Written as DNA, the CDR3 is TGTGCCAGCAGCCTGGGGGGTTTCCCAGATACGCAGTATTTT.

V gene TRBV19 combines with J gene TRBJ2-4; a weak D match, TRBD1 (6 bases). Germline loops: CDR1 LNHDA, CDR2 SQIVND (reference sequence). Trimming pared 5 bases from V and 6 bases from J, leaving 17 bases between. The CDR3 extends over 15 amino acids. CDR3 sequence: CASSVPTGQTNIQYF. The CDR3 coding sequence is TGTGCCAGTAGTGTGCCAACGGGACAAACAAACATTCAGTACTTC.

This sequence joins TRBV19 and TRBJ2-5; D not resolved. The DNA end lines up better with TRBJ2-7; the J call may be wrong. Germline V CDR1 and CDR2: LNHDA, SQIVND (reference sequence). CDR3 size: 13 residues. In DNA, the CDR3 is TGTGCCAGTAGTATTCTCCTAAACTACGAGCAGTACTTC. Its translation is CASSILLNYEQYF.

This chain uses TRBV4-2 with TRBJ1-3, with 10 bases identical to TRBD1. The V segment lost 0 bases and the J segment 6 bases; nucleotides outside the gene matches: 2. Germline V gene sequence: CDR1 LGHNA, CDR2 YNFKEQ. The CDR3 sequence is 15 residues long. DNA of the CDR3: TGTGCCAGCAGCCAAGAGGACAGGGGGATAAACACCATATATTTT. It codes for CASSQEDRGINTIYF.

The V call is TRBV5-1, the J call TRBJ2-3; 13 bases line up with TRBD2. Germline V lookup: CDR1 SGHRS, CDR2 YFSETQ. The CDR3 has 15 residues. The ends lost 4 bases at V and 8 bases at J; junction bases unmatched: 7. The CDR3 spells CASSPTSGRSGTQYF. The CDR3 DNA is TGCGCCAGCAGCCCGACTAGCGGGAGGTCAGGTACGCAGTATTTT.

The chain links TRBV9 to TRBJ2-1, with 15 nucleotides matching TRBD2. The junction had 7 bases not matched to a gene; V was cut back by 2 bases and J by 4 bases. The CDR3 spans 18 residues. The V gene's germline CDR1 is SGDLS and CDR2 YYNGEE. CDR3 sequence (DNA): TGTGCCAGCAGCGTCGGGACTAGCGGGGGGCCTTATTACAATGAGCAGTTCTTC. Amino acid sequence: CASSVGTSGGPYYNEQFF.

The V gene is TRBV4-1, the J gene TRBJ2-1, with D possibly matching TRBD2 (5 bases). V was pared by 4 bases and J by 4 bases, with 23 bases between. Germline loops: CDR1 MGHRA, CDR2 YSYEKL. CDR3 size: 18 residues. The CDR3 protein is CASSRFRDPISFYNEQFF. Written as DNA, the CDR3 is TGCGCCAGCAGCCGATTCCGGGATCCGATTTCATTTTACAATGAGCAGTTCTTC.

V and J are TRBV4-2 and TRBJ2-5; TRBD2 agrees at 12 bases. With V trimmed by 5 bases and J by 2 bases, 6 bases remained unmatched. This CDR3 has 16 residues. In germline, CDR1 is LGHNA, CDR2 YNFKEQ. The CDR3 reads CASSKTSGGLQETQYF. In nucleotides, the CDR3 is TGTGCCAGCAGCAAAACTAGCGGGGGGTTACAAGAGACCCAGTACTTC.

The chain carries TRBV19 and TRBJ2-7; D gene unclear. This CDR3 region has 13 residues. Looked up from germline, CDR1 is LNHDA and CDR2 is SQIVND (reference sequence). The V and J ends lost 5 bases and 2 bases respectively, with 10 bases between them. The CDR3, as DNA: TGTGCCAGTAGTTCCCAGAATCCCTACGAGCAGTACTTC. Its protein product is CASSSQNPYEQYF.

This clone turned up a few times. This rearrangement joins TRBV28 to TRBJ2-7; 7 positions match TRBD2. This CDR3 comprises 14 residues. With V trimmed by 10 bases and J by 3 bases, 12 bases remained unmatched. Per germline, CDR1 MDHEN and CDR2 SYDVKM. The CDR3 DNA sequence: TGTGCCACCTTCAATGGCGGGAGAAGCTACGAGCAGTACTTC. This sequence encodes CATFNGGRSYEQYF.

The genes are TRBV9 and TRBJ2-7; the match to TRBD1 covers 9 bases. This CDR3 region has 15 residues. V lost 5 bases to trimming and J lost 6 bases; unmatched junction nucleotides: 12. Per germline, CDR1 SGDLS and CDR2 YYNGEE. CDR3 nucleotides: TGTGCCAGCAGTCTGAATACAGGGGGCTCTGGCGAGCAGTACTTC. This codes for CASSLNTGGSGEQYF.

V is TRBV7-9 and J is TRBJ2-1, with 8 bases that match TRBD2. Unmatched junction bases numbered 8, after V lost 1 base and J lost 3 bases. Germline CDR1 reads SEHNR; CDR2 reads FQNEAQ (reference sequence). The CDR3 has 17 residues. The CDR3 spells CASSLGGSGILYNEQFF. For the CDR3, the DNA is TGTGCCAGCAGCTTAGGGGGTAGCGGGATACTCTACAATGAGCAGTTCTTC.

This sequence joins TRBV5-1 and TRBJ2-2; D is undetermined. Germline-derived CDR1 and CDR2 are SGHRS and YFSETQ. V lost 0 bases to trimming and J lost 3 bases, with 9 bases between them. The CDR3 has 15 residues. The CDR3 here is CASSLEPQDTGELFF. In DNA form, the CDR3 reads TGCGCCAGCAGCTTGGAGCCTCAGGACACCGGGGAGCTGTTTTTT.